A selection of T cell receptor beta chains follows, all from one sample in a study of CD8 T cell repertoires and HIV-1 epitope variants. Repertoires were generated with immunoSEQ multiplex PCR, while TCRdb's copy carries only in-frame clones and drops some. In the table there are about 2,600 clones, around 60% of which are singletons. Their specific antigens are unknown. Sequences were obtained from cultured CD8+ T cells derived from PBMCs. These receptors came from a male donor with HIV. Each CDR3 is given with its conserved first and last residue. A D gene is named only where the DNA matches it firmly. Clone size, where shown, is once, few, many, or a class for clones that have expanded.

v_call	cdr3_length	clone_size	d_call	j_call	cdr3_aa	cdr3_nt
TRBV5-4	12	-	-	TRBJ1-1	CASSFGGTEAFF	TGTGCCAGCAGCTTCGGGGGCACTGAAGCTTTCTTT
TRBV9	15	-	TRBD1	TRBJ2-5	CASSPTHRGQETQYF	TGTGCCAGCAGCCCCACTCACAGGGGACAAGAGACCCAGTACTTC
TRBV7-2	16	-	-	TRBJ1-3	CASSPPSAGTGNTIYF	TGTGCCAGCAGCCCCCCCTCGGCCGGGACAGGAAACACCATATATTTT
TRBV7-9	12	-	-	TRBJ1-1	CASSLVNTEAFF	TGTGCCAGCAGCTTAGTCAACACAGAAGCTTTCTTT
TRBV10-3	16	-	TRBD1	TRBJ2-5	CAISDPGQGAGETQYF	TGTGCCATCAGTGACCCCGGACAGGGGGCCGGGGAGACCCAGTACTTC
TRBV28	16	-	TRBD1	TRBJ2-7	CASSWSLGQSLYEQYF	TGTGCCAGCAGTTGGTCACTGGGACAGAGCCTCTACGAGCAGTACTTC
TRBV30	14	-	-	TRBJ1-1	CAWKAGPMNTEAFF	TGTGCCTGGAAAGCAGGACCCATGAACACTGAAGCTTTCTTT
TRBV7-3	12	-	-	TRBJ2-5	CASSATPGTQYF	TGTGCCAGCAGCGCCACCCCAGGGACCCAGTACTTC
TRBV6-5	13	-	-	TRBJ2-3	CASRMIITDTQYF	TGTGCCAGCAGAATGATTATCACAGATACGCAGTATTTT
TRBV29-1	14	few	-	TRBJ2-7	CSASARGRIHEQYF	TGCAGCGCCTCTGCCAGGGGGAGGATACACGAGCAGTACTTC
TRBV27	13	large	-	TRBJ1-1	CASSLGGGTEAFF	TGTGCCAGCAGTTTAGGGGGAGGGACTGAAGCTTTCTTT
TRBV5-6	12	few	-	TRBJ2-1	CASSSRPNEQFF	TGTGCCAGCAGCTCCAGACCGAATGAGCAGTTCTTC
TRBV27	13	few	-	TRBJ1-1	CASSLSENTEAFF	TGTGCCAGCAGTTTATCGGAGAACACTGAAGCTTTCTTT
TRBV28	13	once	-	TRBJ2-5	CASSFIGYGTQYF	TGTGCCAGCAGTTTTATAGGGTATGGGACCCAGTACTTC
TRBV30	13	-	-	TRBJ1-1	CAWAVQGNTEAFF	TGTGCCTGGGCCGTACAGGGGAACACTGAAGCTTTCTTT
TRBV28	17	-	-	TRBJ2-3	CASSVLGGPSGTDTQYF	TGTGCCAGCAGTGTGTTGGGGGGTCCTTCGGGCACAGATACGCAGTATTTT
TRBV4-3	17	-	TRBD1	TRBJ1-2	CASSQDLRDRVDYGYTF	TGCGCCAGCAGCCAAGATCTCCGGGACAGGGTAGACTATGGCTACACCTTC
TRBV6-5	16	few	TRBD1	TRBJ2-6	CASSYTGGSGANVLTF	TGTGCCAGCAGTTACACAGGGGGCTCTGGGGCCAACGTCCTGACTTTC
TRBV7-2	15	-	TRBD1	TRBJ2-5	CASSATGFDQETQYF	TGTGCCAGCAGCGCGACAGGGTTCGACCAAGAGACCCAGTACTTC
TRBV4-3	17	-	TRBD1	TRBJ1-6	CASSQDAYRDRVSPLHF	TGCGCCAGCAGCCAAGACGCGTACCGGGACAGGGTCTCACCCCTCCACTTT
TRBV10-3	17	-	TRBD2	TRBJ2-1	CAISESTAGGSYNEQFF	TGTGCCATCAGTGAGTCGACGGCGGGGGGCTCCTACAATGAGCAGTTCTTC
TRBV9	13	once	-	TRBJ1-2	CASSYLANYGYTF	TGTGCCAGCAGCTACCTAGCTAACTATGGCTACACCTTC
TRBV19	13	-	-	TRBJ1-1	CASSSNAGTEAFF	TGTGCCAGTAGTTCCAATGCGGGCACTGAAGCTTTCTTT
TRBV5-6	16	-	TRBD2	TRBJ2-2	CASTPLGGPVTGELFF	TGTGCCAGCACCCCCCTGGGAGGGCCCGTCACCGGGGAGCTGTTTTTT
TRBV5-1	18	-	TRBD2	TRBJ2-3	CASSTGTSGGAGTDTQYF	TGCGCCAGCAGCACCGGGACTAGCGGGGGGGCCGGGACAGATACGCAGTATTTT
TRBV6-5	15	once	-	TRBJ2-1	CASRTGPVVDNEQFF	TGTGCCAGCAGAACCGGGCCTGTAGTCGACAATGAGCAGTTCTTC
TRBV29-1	13	-	TRBD2	TRBJ2-5	CSVEGGLGETQYF	TGCAGCGTTGAGGGGGGGTTAGGAGAGACCCAGTACTTC